In its sample, the clone carrying this T cell receptor beta chain was seen many times. Its antigen is not identified. The source of the sample is a study of T cell repertoires in cytomegalovirus infection. Study as a whole: The public TCR beta signatures pointed to both CMV infection and matching HLA type.

TCRdb reprocessed the reads with MiXCR, giving one entry per CDR3 protein. The sample gives hundreds of thousands of distinct CDR3 sequences, around a third of which show up once; 12% is in the top ten. Broader study findings: Identification of carriers of CMV plus the relevant HLA was achieved through cumulative public TCR beta family frequency.

This receptor was identified in a human donor in good health (CMV status not recorded). Some clones in this sample may be carry-over from other donors' samples. The sample here was cultured CD8+ T cells from PBMCs, taken from culture after CMV antigen stimulation.

CDR3 amino acids: CASSIGGGPYNEQFF. CDR3 bases: TGTGCCAGTAGTATAGGCGGTGGCCCCTACAATGAGCAGTTCTTC. V gene TRBV19 combines with J gene TRBJ2-1; D is unresolved. Trimming stripped 1 base from V and 2 bases from J, with 9 bases between. Germline V lookup: CDR1 LNHDA, CDR2 SQIVND (reference sequence). This CDR3 contains 15 residues. Using reference TRBV19 and TRBJ2-1 for the parts outside the CDR3, the full variable domain is DGGITQSPKYLFRKEGQNVTLSCEQNLNHDAMYWYRQDPGQGLRLIYYSQIVNDFQKGDIAEGYSVSREKKESFPLTVTSAQKNPTAFYLCASSIGGGPYNEQFFGPGTRLTVL.